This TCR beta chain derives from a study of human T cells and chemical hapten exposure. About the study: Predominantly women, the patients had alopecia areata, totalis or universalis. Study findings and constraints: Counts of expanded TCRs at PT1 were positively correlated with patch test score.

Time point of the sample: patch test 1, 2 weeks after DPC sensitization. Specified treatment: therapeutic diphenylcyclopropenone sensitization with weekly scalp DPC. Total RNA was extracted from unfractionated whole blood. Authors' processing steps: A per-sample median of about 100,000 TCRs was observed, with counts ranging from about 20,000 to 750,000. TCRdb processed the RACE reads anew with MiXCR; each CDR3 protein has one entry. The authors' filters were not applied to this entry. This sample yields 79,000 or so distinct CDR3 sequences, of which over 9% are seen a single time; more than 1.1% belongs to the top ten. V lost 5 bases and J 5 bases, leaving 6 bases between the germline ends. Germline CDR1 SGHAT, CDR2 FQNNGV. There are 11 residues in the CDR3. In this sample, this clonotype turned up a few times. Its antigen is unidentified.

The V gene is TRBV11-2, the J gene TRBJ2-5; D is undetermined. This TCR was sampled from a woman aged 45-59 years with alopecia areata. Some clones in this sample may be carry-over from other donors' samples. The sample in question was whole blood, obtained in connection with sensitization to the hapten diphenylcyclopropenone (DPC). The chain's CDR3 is CASSELETQYF. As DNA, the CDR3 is TGTGCCAGCAGCGAACTGGAGACCCAGTACTTC.